This TCR beta chain was sequenced in a study of cytomegalovirus exposure and HLA in healthy donors. This PCR relied on a set of 60 Vbeta primers and 13 Jbeta primers. The table came from immunoSEQ multiplex PCR; TCRdb's copy has only in-frame clones and leaves some out. The data show 150,000 to 200,000 clones, roughly 73% seen once. V trimming: 3 bases; J trimming: 4 bases; junction bases outside the gene matches: 2. The CDR3 is 13 amino acids. Germline lookup yields CDR1 SGHDT and CDR2 YYEEEE. This clone showed up just a few times. Sequences were obtained from PBMCs. This chain connects TRBV5-6 to TRBJ2-5; TRBD2 matches 8 bases. This sequence was found in a man between 18 and 35 years old in good health and CMV-seropositive. The CDR3 reads CASSSGGRETQYF. CDR3 DNA sequence: TGTGCCAGCAGCTCGGGAGGGAGAGAGACCCAGTACTTC.